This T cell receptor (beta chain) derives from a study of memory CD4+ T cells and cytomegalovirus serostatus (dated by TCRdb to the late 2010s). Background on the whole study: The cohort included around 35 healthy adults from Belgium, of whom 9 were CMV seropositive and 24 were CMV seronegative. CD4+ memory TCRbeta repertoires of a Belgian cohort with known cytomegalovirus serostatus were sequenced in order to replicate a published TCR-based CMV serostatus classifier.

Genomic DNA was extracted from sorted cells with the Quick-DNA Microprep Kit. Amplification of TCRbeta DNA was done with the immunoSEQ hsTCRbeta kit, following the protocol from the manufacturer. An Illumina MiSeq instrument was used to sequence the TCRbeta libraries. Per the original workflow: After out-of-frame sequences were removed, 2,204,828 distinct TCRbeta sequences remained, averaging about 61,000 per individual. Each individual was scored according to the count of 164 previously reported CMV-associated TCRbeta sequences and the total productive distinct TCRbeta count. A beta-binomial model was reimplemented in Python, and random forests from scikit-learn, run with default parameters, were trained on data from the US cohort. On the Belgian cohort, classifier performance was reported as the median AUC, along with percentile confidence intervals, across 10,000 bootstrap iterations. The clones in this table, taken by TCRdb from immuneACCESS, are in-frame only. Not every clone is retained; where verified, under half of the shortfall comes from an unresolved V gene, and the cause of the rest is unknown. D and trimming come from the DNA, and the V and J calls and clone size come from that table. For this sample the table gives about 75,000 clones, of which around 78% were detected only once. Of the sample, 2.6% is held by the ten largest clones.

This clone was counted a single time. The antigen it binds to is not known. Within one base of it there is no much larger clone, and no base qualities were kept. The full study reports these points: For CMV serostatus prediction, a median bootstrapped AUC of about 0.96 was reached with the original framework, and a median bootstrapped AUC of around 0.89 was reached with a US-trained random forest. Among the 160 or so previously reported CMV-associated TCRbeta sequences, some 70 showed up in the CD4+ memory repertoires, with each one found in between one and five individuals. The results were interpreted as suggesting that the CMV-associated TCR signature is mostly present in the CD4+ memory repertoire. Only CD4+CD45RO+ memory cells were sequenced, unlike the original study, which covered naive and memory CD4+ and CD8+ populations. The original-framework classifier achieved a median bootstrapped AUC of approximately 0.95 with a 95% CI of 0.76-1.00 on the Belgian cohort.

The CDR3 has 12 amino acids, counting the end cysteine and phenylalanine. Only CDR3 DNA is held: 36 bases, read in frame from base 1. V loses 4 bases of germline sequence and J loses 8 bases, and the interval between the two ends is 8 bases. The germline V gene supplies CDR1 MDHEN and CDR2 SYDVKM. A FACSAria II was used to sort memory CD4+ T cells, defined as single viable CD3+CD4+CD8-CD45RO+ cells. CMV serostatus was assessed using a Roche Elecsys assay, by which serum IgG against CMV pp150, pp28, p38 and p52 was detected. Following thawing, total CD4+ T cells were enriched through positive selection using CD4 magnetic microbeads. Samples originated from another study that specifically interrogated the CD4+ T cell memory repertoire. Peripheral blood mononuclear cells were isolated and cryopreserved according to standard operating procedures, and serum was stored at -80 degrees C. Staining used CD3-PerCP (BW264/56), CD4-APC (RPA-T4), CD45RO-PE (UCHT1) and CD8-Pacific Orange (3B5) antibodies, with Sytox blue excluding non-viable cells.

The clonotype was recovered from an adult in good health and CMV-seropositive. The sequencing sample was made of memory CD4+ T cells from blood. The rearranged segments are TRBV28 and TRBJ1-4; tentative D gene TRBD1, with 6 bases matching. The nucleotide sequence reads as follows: TGTGCCAGCAGTTCCGGGGGCGAAAAACTGTTTTTT. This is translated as CASSSGGEKLFF.